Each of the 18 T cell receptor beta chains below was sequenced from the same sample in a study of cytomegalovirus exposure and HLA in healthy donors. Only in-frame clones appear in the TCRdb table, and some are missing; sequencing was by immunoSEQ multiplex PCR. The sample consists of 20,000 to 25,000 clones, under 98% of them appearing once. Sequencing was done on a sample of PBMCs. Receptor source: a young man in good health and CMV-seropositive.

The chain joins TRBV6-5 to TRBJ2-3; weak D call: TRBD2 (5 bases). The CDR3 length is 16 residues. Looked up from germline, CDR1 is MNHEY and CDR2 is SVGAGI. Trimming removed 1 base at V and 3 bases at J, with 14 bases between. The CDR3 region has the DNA TGTGCCAGCAGTTACTTCGGGGTCGAGGATACAGATACGCAGTATTTT. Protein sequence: CASSYFGVEDTDTQYF.

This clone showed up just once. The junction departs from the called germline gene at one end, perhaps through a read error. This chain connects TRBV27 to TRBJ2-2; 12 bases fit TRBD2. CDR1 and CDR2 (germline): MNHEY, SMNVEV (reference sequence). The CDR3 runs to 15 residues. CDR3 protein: CASSFLAGGTGELFF. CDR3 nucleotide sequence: TGTGCCAGCAGTTTCCTAGCGGGAGGGACCGGAGAGCTGTTTTTT.

The CDR3 loop reads CASSEGAGPMGETQYF. CDR3 DNA sequence: TGTGCCAGCAGTGAGGGAGCGGGCCCGATGGGAGAGACCCAGTACTTC. This chain uses TRBV6-1 with TRBJ2-5, with a possible D match to TRBD2 (6 bases). Germline CDR1 and CDR2: MNHNS and SASEGT. The CDR3 covers 16 residues. The V end was cut by 3 bases, the J end by 4 bases, with 18 bases between.

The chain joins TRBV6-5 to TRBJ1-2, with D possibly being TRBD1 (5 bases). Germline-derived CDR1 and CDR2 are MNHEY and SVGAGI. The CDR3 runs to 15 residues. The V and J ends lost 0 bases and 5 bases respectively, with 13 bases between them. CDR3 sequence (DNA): TGTGCCAGCAGTTACTCCCCTTGGGGGGGGTATGGCTACACCTTC. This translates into CASSYSPWGGYGYTF.

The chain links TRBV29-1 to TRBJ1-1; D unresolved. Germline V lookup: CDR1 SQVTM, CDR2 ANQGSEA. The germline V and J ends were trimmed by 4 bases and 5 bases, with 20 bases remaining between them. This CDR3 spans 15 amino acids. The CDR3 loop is CSVGWTASRGTEAFF. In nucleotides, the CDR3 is TGCAGCGTTGGCTGGACCGCCTCAAGAGGGACTGAAGCTTTCTTT.

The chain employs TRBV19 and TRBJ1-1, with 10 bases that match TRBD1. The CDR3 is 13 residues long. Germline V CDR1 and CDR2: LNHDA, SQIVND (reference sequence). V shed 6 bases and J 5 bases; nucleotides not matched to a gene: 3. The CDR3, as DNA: TGTGCCAGTAGCTGGGACAGGGGAACTGAAGCTTTCTTT. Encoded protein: CASSWDRGTEAFF.

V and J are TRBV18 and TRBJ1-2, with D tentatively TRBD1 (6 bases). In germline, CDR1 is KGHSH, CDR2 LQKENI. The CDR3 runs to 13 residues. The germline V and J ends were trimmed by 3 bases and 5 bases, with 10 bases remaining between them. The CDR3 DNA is TGTGCCAGCTCACCTGGGACACCTTATGGCTACACCTTC. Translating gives CASSPGTPYGYTF.

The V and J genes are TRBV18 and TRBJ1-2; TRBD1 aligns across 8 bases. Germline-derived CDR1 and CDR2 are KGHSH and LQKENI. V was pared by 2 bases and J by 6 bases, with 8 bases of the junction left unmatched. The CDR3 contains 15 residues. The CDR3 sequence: CASSPEGQGHNGYTF. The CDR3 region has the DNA TGTGCCAGCTCACCAGAAGGACAGGGACACAATGGCTACACCTTC. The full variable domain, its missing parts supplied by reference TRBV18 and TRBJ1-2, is NAGVMQNPRHLVRRRGQEARLRCSPMKGHSHVYWYRQLPEEGLKFMVYLQKENIIDESGMPKERFSAEFPKEGPSILRIQQVVRGDSAAYFCASSPEGQGHNGYTFGSGTRLTVV.

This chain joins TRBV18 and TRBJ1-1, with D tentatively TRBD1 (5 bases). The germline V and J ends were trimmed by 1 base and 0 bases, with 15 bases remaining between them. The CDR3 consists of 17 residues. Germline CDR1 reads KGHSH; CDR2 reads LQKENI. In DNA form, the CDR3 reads TGTGCCAGCTCACCACGGGCAGGGAAACAAATGAACACTGAAGCTTTCTTT. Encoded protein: CASSPRAGKQMNTEAFF.

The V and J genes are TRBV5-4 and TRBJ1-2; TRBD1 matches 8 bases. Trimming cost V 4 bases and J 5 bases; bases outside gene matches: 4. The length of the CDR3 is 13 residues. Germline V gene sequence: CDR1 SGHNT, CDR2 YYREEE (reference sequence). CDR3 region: CASSVGQAYGYTF. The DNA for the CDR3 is TGTGCCAGCAGCGTGGGACAGGCATATGGCTACACCTTC.

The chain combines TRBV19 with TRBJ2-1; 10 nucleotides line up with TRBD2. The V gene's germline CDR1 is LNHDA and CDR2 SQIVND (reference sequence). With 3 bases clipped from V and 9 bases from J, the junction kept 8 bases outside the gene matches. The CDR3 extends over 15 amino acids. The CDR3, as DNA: TGTGCCAGTAGTATCCTGCTAGCGGGAGATGGTGAGCAGTTCTTC. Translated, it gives CASSILLAGDGEQFF.

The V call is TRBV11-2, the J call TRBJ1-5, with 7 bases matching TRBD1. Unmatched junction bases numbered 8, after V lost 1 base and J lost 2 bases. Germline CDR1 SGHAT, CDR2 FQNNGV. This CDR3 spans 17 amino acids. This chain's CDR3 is CASSLARTGRGNQPQHF. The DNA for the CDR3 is TGTGCCAGCAGCTTAGCTAGGACAGGTAGGGGCAATCAGCCCCAGCATTTT. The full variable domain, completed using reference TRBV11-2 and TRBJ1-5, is EAGVAQSPRYKIIEKRQSVAFWCNPISGHATLYWYQQILGQGPKLLIQFQNNGVVDDSQLPKDRFSAERLKGVDSTLKIQPAKLEDSAVYLCASSLARTGRGNQPQHFGDGTRLSIL.

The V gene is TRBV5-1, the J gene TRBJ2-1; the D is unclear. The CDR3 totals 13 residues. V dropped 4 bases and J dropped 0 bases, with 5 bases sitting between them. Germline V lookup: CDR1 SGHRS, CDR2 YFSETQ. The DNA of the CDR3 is TGCGCCAGCAGCCCCGTCTCCTACAATGAGCAGTTCTTC. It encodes CASSPVSYNEQFF.

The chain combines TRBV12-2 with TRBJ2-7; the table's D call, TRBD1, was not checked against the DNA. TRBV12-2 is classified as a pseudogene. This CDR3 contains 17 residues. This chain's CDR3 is CASRLGFRALYPYEQYF. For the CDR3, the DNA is TGTGCAAGTCGCTTAGGTTTCAGGGCCCTATATCCATACGAGCAGTACTTC.

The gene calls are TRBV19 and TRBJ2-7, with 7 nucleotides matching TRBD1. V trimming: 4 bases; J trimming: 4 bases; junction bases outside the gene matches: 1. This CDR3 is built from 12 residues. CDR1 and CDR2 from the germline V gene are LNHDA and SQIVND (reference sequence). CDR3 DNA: TGTGCCAGTAGTAAGACAGGGTACGAGCAGTACTTC. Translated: CASSKTGYEQYF.

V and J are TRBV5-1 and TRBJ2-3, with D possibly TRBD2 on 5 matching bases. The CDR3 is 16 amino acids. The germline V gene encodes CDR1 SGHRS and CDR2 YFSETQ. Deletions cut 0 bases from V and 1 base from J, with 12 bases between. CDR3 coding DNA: TGCGCCAGCAGCTTGGATCTAGCCTGGGGCACAGATACGCAGTATTTT. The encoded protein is CASSLDLAWGTDTQYF.

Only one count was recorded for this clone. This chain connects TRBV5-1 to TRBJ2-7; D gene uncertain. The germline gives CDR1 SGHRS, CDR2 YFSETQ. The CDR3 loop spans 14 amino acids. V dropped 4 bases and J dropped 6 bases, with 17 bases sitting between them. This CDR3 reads CASSPEASLGEQYF. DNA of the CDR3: TGCGCCAGCAGCCCCGAGGCTTCCCTCGGCGAGCAGTACTTC.

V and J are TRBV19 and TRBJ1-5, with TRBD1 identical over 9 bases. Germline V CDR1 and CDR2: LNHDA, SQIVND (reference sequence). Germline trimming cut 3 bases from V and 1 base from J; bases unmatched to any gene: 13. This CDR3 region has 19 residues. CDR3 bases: TGTGCCAGTAGTATGGTCCCGGGACAGGGAAAGAAGAGCAATCAGCCCCAGCATTTT. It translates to CASSMVPGQGKKSNQPQHF.